This T cell receptor beta chain stems from a study of type 1 regulatory T cells. Study at large: This in vitro CD4 product, T-allo10, is enriched for Tr1 cells and alloantigen-specific.

This CDR3 is built from 13 residues. Per the germline V gene, CDR1 is SGHRS and CDR2 is YFSETQ. V lost 1 base to trimming and J lost 3 bases, with 7 bases between them. TCRdb analysed the reads with MiXCR anew, one entry per CDR3 protein. Here the sample spans roughly 67,000 distinct CDR3 sequences, around 63% being singletons. Graft donor-derived T-allo10 cells were described as host-alloantigen-specific, anergic, and alloantigen-specifically suppressive. Comment on this clonotype: What it binds is unknown.

The sequence was obtained from a human donor in good health. Input material: cultured T cells, either the whole culture or a sorted T cell fraction (not recorded which). Subset in this sample: Tr1-enriched cell product generated in vitro against host alloantigens. This sequence joins TRBV5-1 and TRBJ2-5; no firm D call. CDR3 coding DNA: TGCGCCAGCAGCTTGCTCAGAGAAGAGACCCAGTACTTC. Amino acids: CASSLLREETQYF.